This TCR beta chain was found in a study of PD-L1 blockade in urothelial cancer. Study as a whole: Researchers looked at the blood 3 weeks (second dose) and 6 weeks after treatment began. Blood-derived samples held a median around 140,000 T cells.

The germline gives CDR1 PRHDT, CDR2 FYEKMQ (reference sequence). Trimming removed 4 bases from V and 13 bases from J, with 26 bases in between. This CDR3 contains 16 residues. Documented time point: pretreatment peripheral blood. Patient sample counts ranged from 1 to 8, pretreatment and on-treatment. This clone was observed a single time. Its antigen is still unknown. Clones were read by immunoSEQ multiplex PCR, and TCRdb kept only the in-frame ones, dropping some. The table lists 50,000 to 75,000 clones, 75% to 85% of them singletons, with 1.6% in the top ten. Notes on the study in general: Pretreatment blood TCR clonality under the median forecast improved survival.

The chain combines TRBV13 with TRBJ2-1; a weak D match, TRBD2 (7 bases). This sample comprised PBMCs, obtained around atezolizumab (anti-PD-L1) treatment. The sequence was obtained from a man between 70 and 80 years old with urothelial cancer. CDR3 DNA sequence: TGTGCCAGCAGCTCCGATCCCAGACAGGAACGACTAGCACAGTTCTTC. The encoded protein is CASSSDPRQERLAQFF.